What follows describes a single T cell receptor (beta chain). The antigen is unknown. V was pared by 0 bases and J by 9 bases, with 5 bases of the junction left unmatched. CDR1 is LGHNA, CDR2 YSLEER, per germline. The CDR3 runs to 14 residues. The donors were part of the validation cohort of more than 90 subjects. That cohort was separate from the first cohort, which comprised under 750 subjects. This sample is part of a study of cytomegalovirus exposure and HLA in healthy donors. Study-level findings and limits: A subsequent analysis found that TCR clusters from the first cohort also tended to co-occur in the 120 or so validation repertoires, with roughly 95% of cluster scores above 0. Rarity marked most TCR sequences, yet some public TCRs occurred in many donors. The study labeled approximately 150 TCR beta chains cytomegalovirus-associated.

This table comes from immunoSEQ multiplex PCR, and its TCRdb copy is limited to in-frame clones, with some not included. Of fewer than 350,000 clones in the sample, approximately 87% were seen once. The receptor was derived from a woman under 30 in good health and CMV-seronegative. The sequencing sample was made of PBMCs. This sequence joins TRBV4-3 and TRBJ2-1; 7 nucleotides align to TRBD1. In DNA form, the CDR3 reads TGCGCCAGCAGCCAAGAAAACAGGGGCGTTGAGCAGTTCTTC. It translates to CASSQENRGVEQFF.